This T cell receptor beta chain was obtained from a study of CD8+CD57+ T cells in acquired aplastic anemia. Turning to the study itself: DNA recovered from sorted CD4+ and CD8+ cells had a mean of around 3.3 ug.

The V gene's germline CDR1 is LNHDA and CDR2 SQIVND (reference sequence). The length of the CDR3 is 13 residues. V gave up 5 bases and J gave up 4 bases, with 12 bases separating them. By flow cytometry, patients selected for sequencing had shown an expansion of CD8+CD57+ cells. Patients were therapy-naive when their blood was sampled. The use of genomic DNA as template underpinned the TCR beta VDJ and CDR3 profiling. MiXCR was run by TCRdb on the reads, yielding one entry per CDR3 protein. The repertoire consists of 150,000 to 200,000 distinct CDR3 sequences, with 40% to 60% occurring once and the leading ten covering about 30%.

This sequence joins TRBV19 and TRBJ2-7; maybe TRBD1 (6 bases). This receptor was obtained from a human donor with aplastic anemia. Sequencing was carried out using sorted CD4+, CD8+, or CD8+CD57+ T cells (not recorded which) from PBMCs. CDR3 residues: CASSPQGPYEQYF. CDR3 coding DNA: TGTGCCAGTAGTCCACAGGGCCCTTACGAGCAGTACTTC.